Listed below are T cell receptor beta chains from one sample, sequenced in a study of blood T cell repertoires in COVID-19. Clones were read by immunoSEQ multiplex PCR, and TCRdb kept only the in-frame ones, dropping some. The sample shows some 150,000 clones, 86% of them seen only once. Sequenced sample: peripheral blood. Receptors were obtained from a man aged 70 or older with acute or convalescent COVID-19. Each CDR3 is given with its conserved first and last residue. The D gene is left open where the match is weak. Size is stated for part of the rows, as once, few or many counts, or as a class when the clone is expanded.

>NA|NA|TRBV9|TRBJ1-6
TGTGCCAGCAGCGTAGACCAGGTCCCCCTTAATTCACCCCTCCACTTT
CASSVDQVPLNSPLHF
>NA|NA|TRBV6-6|TRBJ1-2
TGTGCCAGCAGTCCTCGGGACTCCGATTTGGGATCCTATGGCTACACCTTC
CASSPRDSDLGSYGYTF
>NA|NA|TRBV4-2|TRBJ2-7
TGTGCCAGCAGCCAAGATCGGGCAGGGCGCGAGCAGTACTTC
CASSQDRAGREQYF
>NA|NA|TRBV6-6|TRBJ2-4
TGTGCCAGCAGTTACTCGAGAGGCCCCGGGAACATTCAGTACTTC
CASSYSRGPGNIQYF
>NA|TRBD1|TRBV19|TRBJ1-5
TGTGCCAGTAGTATGGGAATTGGACAGGGCGGTGGTGGGCCCCAGCATTTT
CASSMGIGQGGGGPQHF
>NA|TRBD1|TRBV5-1|TRBJ2-3
TGCGCCAGCAGCCCTAGACAGGGCGCAGATACGCAGTATTTT
CASSPRQGADTQYF
>once|NA|TRBV19|TRBJ1-1
TGTGCCAGTAGTCAACTTACAGACCCCTCCACTGAAGCTTTCTTT
CASSQLTDPSTEAFF
>NA|NA|TRBV19|TRBJ2-7
TGTGCCAGTACTTCAAGGGGGAAAAATGAGCAGTACTTC
CASTSRGKNEQYF
>NA|TRBD1|TRBV5-5|TRBJ2-2
TGTGCCAGCAGCTATCGGACAGGGGAAACGGTCGGGGAGCTGTTTTTT
CASSYRTGETVGELFF
>NA|NA|TRBV27|TRBJ1-6
TGTGCCAGCAGTCTGAACAGGGATTCACCCCTCCACTTT
CASSLNRDSPLHF
>NA|TRBD2|TRBV19|TRBJ2-7
TGTGCCAGTAGTATGGGACTAGCGGGAGCACAGCAGTACTTC
CASSMGLAGAQQYF
>NA|NA|TRBV7-6|TRBJ1-3
TGTGCCAGCAGCCCCCAAAGCATCGATGGAAACACCATATATTTT
CASSPQSIDGNTIYF
>few|NA|TRBV4-2|TRBJ1-3
TGTGCCAGCAGCTACAGGATCTTGGAGGGGAGCGGAAACACCATATATTTT
CASSYRILEGSGNTIYF
>NA|NA|TRBV18|TRBJ1-6
TGTGCCAGCTCACAGAATAGTAATTCACCCCTCCACTTT
CASSQNSNSPLHF
>NA|TRBD1|TRBV2|TRBJ2-5
TGTGCCAGCAGTGATAGGGGACAGGGAGAGACCCAGTACTTC
CASSDRGQGETQYF
>NA|TRBD1|TRBV14|TRBJ2-7
TGTGCCAGCAGCCAAGATAGACCGGGCAGGGGGCTTTCGTCCGAGCAGTACTTC
CASSQDRPGRGLSSEQYF
>once|TRBD1|TRBV19|TRBJ1-2
TGTGCCAGTACCCCGGACAGGGGGCCTACTAACTATGGCTACACCTTC
CASTPDRGPTNYGYTF
>NA|NA|TRBV9|TRBJ2-4
TGTGCCAGCTCGGGTGCGGGCCTTACCGCCATTCAGTACTTC
CASSGAGLTAIQYF
>NA|NA|TRBV23-1|TRBJ1-1
TGCGCCAGCAGTCAATCTAACATTTACACTGAAGCTTTCTTT
CASSQSNIYTEAFF
>NA|NA|TRBV11-2|TRBJ2-7
TGTGCCAGCAGCTTATTACAGGGTGCCTACGAGCAGTACTTC
CASSLLQGAYEQYF
>NA|TRBD1|TRBV11-2|TRBJ2-7
TGTGCCAGCAGCGTAGCAGGACAGGGCTATGTCGAGCAGTACTTC
CASSVAGQGYVEQYF
>NA|NA|TRBV6-4|TRBJ1-1
TGTGCCAGCAGTAGGGAGGAAGGGACTGAAGCTTTCTTT
CASSREEGTEAFF
>NA|NA|TRBV4-2|TRBJ1-2
TGTGCCAGCAGCCAAGAAGGGGCAGGTGGCTACACCTTC
CASSQEGAGGYTF